The next 2 T cell receptor beta chains were all read from a single sample in a study of molecular identifiers for immune sequencing clone quantification. TCRdb reprocessed the PCR reads with MiXCR, giving one entry per CDR3 protein. The sample yields about 97,000 distinct CDR3 sequences, 30% to 35% seen once. The source material was naive CD8+ T cells from blood, with Jurkat cell RNA spiked in. Subset given: FACS-sorted CD8+CD4-CCR7+CD45RA+ naive T cells. The receptors shown here come from a human donor in good health. Some libraries in this study had Jurkat cell RNA spiked in.

V usage is TRBV20-1 and J usage is TRBJ2-7, with 11 bases fitting TRBD2. Germline CDR1 reads DFQATT; CDR2 reads SNEGSKA (reference sequence). Losses at the gene ends were 1 base for V and 4 bases for J; bases not matched to a gene: 21. This CDR3 comprises 20 residues. The CDR3 protein is CSARGASGRLEGIPIYEQYF. The CDR3 region has the DNA TGCAGTGCTAGAGGCGCTAGCGGGAGGCTCGAGGGCATCCCCATTTACGAGCAGTACTTC.

The CDR3 nucleotides read TGTGCCAGCAGCCCCGGGAGTAAGGACTACAATGAGCAGTTCTTC. Protein product: CASSPGSKDYNEQFF. The chain combines TRBV7-3 with TRBJ2-1; weak D call: TRBD2 (6 bases). This CDR3 is built from 15 residues. Germline V lookup: CDR1 SGHTA, CDR2 FQGTGA. The V and J ends lost 5 bases and 3 bases respectively, with 14 bases between them.